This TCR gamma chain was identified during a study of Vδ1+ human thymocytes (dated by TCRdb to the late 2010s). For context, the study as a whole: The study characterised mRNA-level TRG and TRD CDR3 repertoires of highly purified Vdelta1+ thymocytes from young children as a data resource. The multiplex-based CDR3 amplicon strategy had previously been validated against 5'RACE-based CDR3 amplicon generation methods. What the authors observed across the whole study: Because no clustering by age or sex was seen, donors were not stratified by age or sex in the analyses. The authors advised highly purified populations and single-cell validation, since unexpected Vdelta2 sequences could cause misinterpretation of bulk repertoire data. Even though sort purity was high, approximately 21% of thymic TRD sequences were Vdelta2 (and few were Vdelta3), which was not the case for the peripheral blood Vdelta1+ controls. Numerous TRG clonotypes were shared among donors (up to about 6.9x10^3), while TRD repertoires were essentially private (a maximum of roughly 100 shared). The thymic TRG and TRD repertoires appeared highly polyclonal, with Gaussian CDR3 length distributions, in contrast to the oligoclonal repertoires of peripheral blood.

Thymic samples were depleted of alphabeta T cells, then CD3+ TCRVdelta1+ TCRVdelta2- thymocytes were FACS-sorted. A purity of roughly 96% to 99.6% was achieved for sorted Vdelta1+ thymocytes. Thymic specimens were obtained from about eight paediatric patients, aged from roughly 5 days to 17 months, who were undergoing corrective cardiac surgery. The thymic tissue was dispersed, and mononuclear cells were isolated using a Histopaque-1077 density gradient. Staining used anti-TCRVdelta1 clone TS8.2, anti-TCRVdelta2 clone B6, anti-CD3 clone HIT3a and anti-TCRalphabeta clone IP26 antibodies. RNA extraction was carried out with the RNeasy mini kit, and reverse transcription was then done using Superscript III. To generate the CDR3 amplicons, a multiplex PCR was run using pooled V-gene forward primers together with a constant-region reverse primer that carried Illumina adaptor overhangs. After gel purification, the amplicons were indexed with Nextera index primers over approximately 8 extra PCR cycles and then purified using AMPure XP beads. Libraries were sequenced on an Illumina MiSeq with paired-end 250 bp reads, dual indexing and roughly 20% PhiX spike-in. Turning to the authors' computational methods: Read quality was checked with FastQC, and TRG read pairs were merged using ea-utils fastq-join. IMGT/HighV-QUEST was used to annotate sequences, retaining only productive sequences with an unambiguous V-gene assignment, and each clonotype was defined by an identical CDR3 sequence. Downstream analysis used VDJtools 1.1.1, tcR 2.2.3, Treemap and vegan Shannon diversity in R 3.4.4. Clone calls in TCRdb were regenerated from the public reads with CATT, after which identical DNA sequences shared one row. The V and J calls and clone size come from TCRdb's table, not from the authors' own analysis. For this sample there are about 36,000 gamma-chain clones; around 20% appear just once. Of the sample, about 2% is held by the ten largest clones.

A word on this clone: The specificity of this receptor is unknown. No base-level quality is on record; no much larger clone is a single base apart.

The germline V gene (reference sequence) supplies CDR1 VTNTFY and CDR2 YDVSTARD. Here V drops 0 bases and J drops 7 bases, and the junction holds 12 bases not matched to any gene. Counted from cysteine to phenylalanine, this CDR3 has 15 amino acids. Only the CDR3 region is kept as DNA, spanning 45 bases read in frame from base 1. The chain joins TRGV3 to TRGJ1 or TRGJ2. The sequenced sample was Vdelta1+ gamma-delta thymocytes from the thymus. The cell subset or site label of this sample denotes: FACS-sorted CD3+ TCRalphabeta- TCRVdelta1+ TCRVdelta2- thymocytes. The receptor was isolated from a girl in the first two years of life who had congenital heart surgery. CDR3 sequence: CATWDRPGLKYKKLF. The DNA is TGTGCCACCTGGGACAGGCCGGGGTTGAAGTATAAGAAACTCTTT.